What follows is one T cell receptor beta chain and its context. The sample contains more than one DNA sequence encoding this CDR3. These data belong to a study of blood T cell repertoires in COVID-19. The wider study: Samples representing acute and convalescent COVID-19 were sourced from the United States, Italy and Spain. Sample material is recorded as cDNA or gDNA derived from T cells, B-cell-depleted T cells, or PBMCs.

The length of the CDR3 is 15 residues. Between the trimmed V and J ends, which lost 0 bases and 0 bases, there was a span of 9 bases. Germline V CDR1 and CDR2: SGHDT, YYEEEE. Per the original data handling: Reference gene primer amplification gave nucleated cell count estimates. Using immunoSEQ multiplex PCR, the repertoire was profiled, and TCRdb retains in-frame clones only, with some absent. Clonal size and the V and J genes are those of that table, whereas D and trimming came from the DNA. The sample shows 35,000 to 45,000 clones, more than 60% of them seen only once. The sequencing sample was made of peripheral blood. This TCR came from a man between 60 and 75 years old with active COVID-19. The chain joins TRBV5-6 to TRBJ1-1; no firm D call. The CDR3 here is CASSLVGRVNTEAFF. The CDR3 nucleotides are TGTGCCAGCAGCTTGGTGGGCAGAGTGAACACTGAAGCTTTCTTT.